The 21 T cell receptor beta chains listed next were all sequenced from one sample in a study of early T cells in non-severe SARS-CoV-2 infection. TCRdb independently ran MiXCR on the 5' RACE reads; one entry per CDR3 protein. Of about 26,000 distinct CDR3 sequences in the sample, 5% to 6.5% were seen once. Sequenced input: whole blood. These receptors came from an adult who was a healthcare worker with PCR-confirmed SARS-CoV-2 infection or an uninfected control (not recorded which).

Points on this clonotype: A much larger clone differs by one base, so this may be a read error. The chain joins TRBV20-1 to TRBJ1-4; possibly TRBD1 for D (5 bases). Per germline, CDR1 DFQATT and CDR2 SNEGSKA (reference sequence). V was shortened by 5 bases and J by 10 bases, with 14 bases between the two germline ends. The CDR3 loop spans 12 amino acids. The CDR3, as DNA: TGCAGTGCTCCCCAAGGGAGGGGAAAACTGTTTTTT. The encoded protein is CSAPQGRGKLFF.

This clonotype was observed many times. The J gene is TRBJ2-7, the V gene TRBV25-1; 8 bases map to TRBD1. The CDR3 is made up of 14 amino acids. Per the germline V gene, CDR1 is MGHDK and CDR2 is SYGVNS. The V and J ends lost 3 bases and 2 bases, in that order; junction bases with no gene match: 3. CDR3 in amino acids: CASSDQDRAYEQYF. In nucleotides, the CDR3 is TGTGCCAGCAGTGACCAGGACAGGGCCTACGAGCAGTACTTC.

The gene calls are TRBV5-1 and TRBJ2-3; D is possibly TRBD2 (6 bases). The V gene's germline CDR1 is SGHRS and CDR2 YFSETQ. Between the trimmed V and J ends, which lost 0 bases and 2 bases, there was a span of 10 bases. The CDR3 contains 15 residues. CDR3 coding DNA: TGCGCCAGCAGCTTGGGCGGGACTTACACAGATACGCAGTATTTT. This codes for CASSLGGTYTDTQYF.

This clonotype was counted at least ten times. This chain joins TRBV3-1 and TRBJ2-1, with 9 nucleotides matching TRBD2. Germline values: CDR1 LGHDT, CDR2 YNNKEL (reference sequence). J was trimmed by 8 bases and V by 5 bases; bases with no gene match: 10. The CDR3 is 15 amino acids. The CDR3 protein is CASSAGGSRVDEQFF. The CDR3 nucleotides are TGTGCCAGCAGCGCGGGGGGGAGCAGGGTCGATGAGCAGTTCTTC.

This CDR3 is CASSLTGGQTQETQYF. In DNA, the CDR3 is TGTGCCAGCAGCCTCACAGGGGGCCAGACCCAAGAGACCCAGTACTTC. This chain links TRBV13 with TRBJ2-5; 9 bases match TRBD1. Germline values: CDR1 PRHDT, CDR2 FYEKMQ (reference sequence). With 5 bases clipped from V and 1 base from J, the junction kept 8 bases outside the gene matches. This CDR3 has 16 amino acids.

This clonotype has more than one count but fewer than ten. This chain uses TRBV6-5 with TRBJ2-5, with 7 nucleotides matching TRBD1. The CDR3 runs to 14 residues. V lost 4 bases, J lost 3 bases, and 5 bases stayed unmatched. The germline CDR1 and CDR2 sequences are MNHEY and SVGAGI. In DNA, the CDR3 is TGTGCCAGCAGTTGGAGTGGGACAGAAGAGACCCAGTACTTC. It specifies CASSWSGTEETQYF.

In regard to this clonotype: Given a much more abundant clone one base away, this may be a read error. The V and J genes are TRBV11-3 and TRBJ2-6, with D perhaps matching TRBD1 (5 bases). Germline V gene sequence: CDR1 SGHNT, CDR2 YENEEA. The CDR3 length is 15 residues. CDR3 bases: TGTGCCAGCAGCTTAGGGGGCTCTGGGACCAACGTCCTGACTTTC. It translates to CASSLGGSGTNVLTF.

This chain links TRBV5-1 with TRBJ2-3, with TRBD1 matching 10 bases. Per germline, CDR1 SGHRS and CDR2 YFSETQ. CDR3 length: 16 amino acids. The V and J ends lost 2 bases and 2 bases, in that order; junction bases with no gene match: 5. In DNA form, the CDR3 reads TGCGCCAGCAGCTTTGGACAGGGGGGTTTCACAGATACGCAGTATTTT. This encodes CASSFGQGGFTDTQYF.

The V gene is TRBV5-1, the J gene TRBJ2-3, with D unresolved. This CDR3 comprises 13 residues. Germline V gene data show CDR1 as SGHRS and CDR2 as YFSETQ. Trimming shortened V by 1 base and J by 1 base, and 4 bases separated the two germline ends. This CDR3 is CASSLQGTDTQYF. For the CDR3, the DNA is TGCGCCAGCAGCTTGCAGGGCACAGATACGCAGTATTTT.

In this sample, this clonotype turned up many times. J is TRBJ2-2 and V is TRBV6-1; D not resolved. V gave up 1 base and J gave up 3 bases, with 9 bases separating them. Germline V gene sequence: CDR1 MNHNS, CDR2 SASEGT. The CDR3 spans 15 residues. CDR3: CASSEERVDTGELFF. Written as DNA, the CDR3 is TGTGCCAGCAGTGAAGAAAGGGTCGACACCGGGGAGCTGTTTTTT.

In its sample, this clonotype was seen many times. The CDR3 sequence is CSATRTSGNTDTQYF. The DNA for the CDR3 is TGCAGTGCTACCAGGACTAGCGGTAACACAGATACGCAGTATTTT. The J gene is TRBJ2-3, the V gene TRBV20-1; 10 bases are shared with TRBD2. The CDR3 length is 15 residues. Germline CDR1 and CDR2: DFQATT and SNEGSKA (reference sequence). The V and J ends lost 4 bases and 2 bases, in that order; junction bases with no gene match: 6.

The genes are TRBV7-8 and TRBJ2-3; 8 bases are a match to TRBD2. Germline V lookup: CDR1 SGHVS, CDR2 FQNEAQ. This CDR3 has 15 amino acids. Trimming cost V 0 bases and J 5 bases; bases outside gene matches: 4. CDR3 bases: TGTGCCAGCAGCTTAGCCCCCGCGGGGGGAGATACGCAGTATTTT. As protein: CASSLAPAGGDTQYF. Variable domain in full (rest from reference TRBV7-8 and TRBJ2-3): GAGVSQSPRYKVAKRGQDVALRCDPISGHVSLFWYQQALGQGPEFLTYFQNEAQLDKSGLPSDRFFAERPEGSVSTLKIQRTQQEDSAVYLCASSLAPAGGDTQYFGPGTRLTVL.

This clonotype occurred a few times. V is TRBV7-9 and J is TRBJ1-2, with D possibly matching TRBD1 (6 bases). The ends were cut back, 2 bases at V and 0 bases at J, with 10 bases in the middle. The CDR3 is 15 residues long. Germline-derived CDR1 and CDR2 are SEHNR and FQNEAQ (reference sequence). The CDR3 DNA follows: TGTGCCAGCAGCTTACGGGACATACCTAACTATGGCTACACCTTC. Protein: CASSLRDIPNYGYTF.

This clonotype was detected only a few times. The chain recombines TRBV12-3 or TRBV12-4 with TRBJ2-7; 8 nucleotides match TRBD1. There are 13 residues in the CDR3. V was pared by 5 bases and J by 0 bases, with 0 bases of the junction left unmatched. The chain's CDR3 is CASSDRGSYEQYF. In DNA, the CDR3 is TGTGCCAGCAGTGACAGGGGCTCCTACGAGCAGTACTTC.

The V gene is TRBV3-1, the J gene TRBJ1-6, with 9 bases matching TRBD1. The CDR3 contains 15 residues. V shed 0 bases and J 9 bases; nucleotides not matched to a gene: 3. Germline V gives CDR1 LGHDT, CDR2 YNNKEL (reference sequence). The CDR3 protein is CASSQDRDRASPLHF. The CDR3 DNA is TGTGCCAGCAGCCAAGACCGGGACAGGGCTTCACCCCTCCACTTT.

Sample share makes this clonotype medium-sized. This sequence joins TRBV2 and TRBJ2-1, with 8 nucleotides matching TRBD2. The CDR3 covers 12 residues. Germline V gives CDR1 SNHLY, CDR2 FYNNEI. As DNA, the CDR3 is TGTGCTGCGGGGGGACTATTTGATGAGCAGTTCTTC. This codes for CAAGGLFDEQFF.

This clonotype was seen many times. This sequence joins TRBV23-1 and TRBJ1-6; tentative D call: TRBD1 (6 bases). TRBV23-1 is flagged as an ORF with uncertain function. The length of the CDR3 is 17 residues. V was trimmed by 0 bases and J by 6 bases, leaving 15 bases between them. For the CDR3, the DNA is TGCGCCAGCAGTCAATCCGACAGGAGGCTGGGTAATTCACCCCTCCACTTT. Amino acids: CASSQSDRRLGNSPLHF.

This clonotype has ten or more counts. V gene TRBV29-1 combines with J gene TRBJ2-2; unclear D gene. CDR3 length equals 15 residues. V lost 4 bases and J lost 2, with 14 bases in between. Germline V CDR1 and CDR2: SQVTM, ANQGSEA. CDR3 residues: CSVGTVGTNTGELFF. The DNA for the CDR3 is TGCAGCGTTGGCACGGTCGGCACCAACACCGGGGAGCTGTTTTTT.

This clonotype was seen many times. This chain joins TRBV11-2 and TRBJ1-1; D ambiguous. In germline, CDR1 is SGHAT, CDR2 FQNNGV. The CDR3 consists of 11 residues. The V end lost 5 bases, the J end lost 7 bases, and 8 bases lay between the germline ends. The CDR3: CASSPLDEAFF. CDR3 nucleotide sequence: TGTGCCAGCAGCCCTCTGGATGAAGCTTTCTTT.

In its sample, this clonotype was seen many times. The CDR3 is CASSLAGGRADTQYF. The CDR3 bases are TGTGCCAGCAGCTTAGCGGGGGGGCGCGCAGATACGCAGTATTTT. The chain joins TRBV7-2 to TRBJ2-3; a weak D match, TRBD2 (7 bases). The CDR3 spans 15 residues. The germline V and J ends were trimmed by 0 bases and 4 bases, with 11 bases remaining between them. Germline V gene lookup returns CDR1 SGHTA and CDR2 FQGNSA.

Many counts were recorded for this clonotype. The CDR3 region is CASSSQGAVGTGVQFF. The CDR3 DNA reads as TGTGCCAGCAGTTCACAGGGGGCCGTCGGAACCGGGGTGCAGTTCTTC. This chain links TRBV12-3 or TRBV12-4 with TRBJ2-1; 9 bases map to TRBD1. This CDR3 is built from 16 residues. The V segment lost 4 bases and the J segment 12 bases; nucleotides outside the gene matches: 16.